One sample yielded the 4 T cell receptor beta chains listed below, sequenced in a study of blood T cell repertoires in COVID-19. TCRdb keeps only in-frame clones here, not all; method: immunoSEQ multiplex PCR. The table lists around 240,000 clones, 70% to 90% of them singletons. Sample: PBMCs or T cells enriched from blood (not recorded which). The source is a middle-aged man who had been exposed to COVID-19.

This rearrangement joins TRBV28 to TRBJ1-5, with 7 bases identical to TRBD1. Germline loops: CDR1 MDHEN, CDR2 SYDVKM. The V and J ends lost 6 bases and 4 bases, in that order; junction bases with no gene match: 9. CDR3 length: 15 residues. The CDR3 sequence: CASSPTGLGNQPQHF. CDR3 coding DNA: TGTGCCAGCAGCCCGACAGGGTTAGGAAATCAGCCCCAGCATTTT. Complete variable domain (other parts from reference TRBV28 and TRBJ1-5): DVKVTQSSRYLVKRTGEKVFLECVQDMDHENMFWYRQDPGLGLRLIYFSYDVKMKEKGDIPEGYSVSREKKERFSLILESASTNQTSMYLCASSPTGLGNQPQHFGDGTRLSIL.

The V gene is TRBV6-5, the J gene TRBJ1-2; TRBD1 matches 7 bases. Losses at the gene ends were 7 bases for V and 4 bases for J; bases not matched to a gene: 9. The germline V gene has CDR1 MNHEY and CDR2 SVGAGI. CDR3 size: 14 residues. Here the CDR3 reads CASTPGGSGYGYTF. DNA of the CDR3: TGTGCCAGCACTCCAGGGGGGTCCGGCTATGGCTACACCTTC.

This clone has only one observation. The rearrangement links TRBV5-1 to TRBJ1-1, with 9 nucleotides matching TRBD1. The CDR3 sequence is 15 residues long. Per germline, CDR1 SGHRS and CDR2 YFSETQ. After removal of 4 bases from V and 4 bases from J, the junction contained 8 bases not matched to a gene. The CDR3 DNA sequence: TGCGCCAGCAGCATGGGGACAGGGATCTTCACTGAAGCTTTCTTT. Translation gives CASSMGTGIFTEAFF. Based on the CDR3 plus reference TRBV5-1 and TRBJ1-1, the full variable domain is KAGVTQTPRYLIKTRGQQVTLSCSPISGHRSVSWYQQTPGQGLQFLFEYFSETQRNKGNFPGRFSGRQFSNSRSEMNVSTLELGDSALYLCASSMGTGIFTEAFFGQGTRLTVV.

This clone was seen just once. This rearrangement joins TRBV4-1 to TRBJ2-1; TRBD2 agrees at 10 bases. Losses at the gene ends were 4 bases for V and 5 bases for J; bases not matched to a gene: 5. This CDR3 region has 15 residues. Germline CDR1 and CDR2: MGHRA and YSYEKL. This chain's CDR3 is CASSRLAGGDNEQFF. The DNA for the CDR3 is TGCGCCAGCAGCCGATTAGCGGGAGGTGACAATGAGCAGTTCTTC.